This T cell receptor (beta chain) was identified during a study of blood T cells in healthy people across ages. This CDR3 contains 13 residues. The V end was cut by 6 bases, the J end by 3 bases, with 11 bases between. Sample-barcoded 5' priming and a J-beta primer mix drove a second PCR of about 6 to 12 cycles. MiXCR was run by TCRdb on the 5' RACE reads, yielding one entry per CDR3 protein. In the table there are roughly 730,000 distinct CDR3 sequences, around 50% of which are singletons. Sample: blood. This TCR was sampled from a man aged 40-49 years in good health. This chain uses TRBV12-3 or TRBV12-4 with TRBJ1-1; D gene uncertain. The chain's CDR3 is CASRLTEDTEAFF. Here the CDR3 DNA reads TGTGCCAGCAGGTTAACAGAGGACACTGAAGCTTTCTTT.